This T cell receptor (beta chain) came from a study of cytomegalovirus exposure and HLA in healthy donors. Study results and limitations: Associated with cytomegalovirus, according to the listing, were around 160 TCR beta chains.

With 60 Vbeta and 13 Jbeta primers, the PCR was carried out. Produced via immunoSEQ multiplex PCR; TCRdb's table is partial and in-frame only. The sample has approximately 220,000 clones, less than 85% seen once. The length of the CDR3 is 16 residues. Germline V gives CDR1 ENHRY, CDR2 SYGVKD. V was cut by 2 bases and J by 0 bases, with 14 bases left in between. This clone came up a few times. Antigen: not known. The chain combines TRBV10-3 with TRBJ2-7; a possible D gene is TRBD1 (6 bases). The receptor's source is a man between 18 and 35 years old in good health and CMV-seronegative. The sample taken for sequencing was PBMCs. The CDR3 loop reads CAISENRVHSSYEQYF. The DNA for the CDR3 is TGTGCCATCAGTGAGAACAGGGTCCATAGCTCCTACGAGCAGTACTTC.